This note documents a single T cell receptor (beta chain) sequence. TCRdb re-called the 5' RACE reads through MiXCR, storing one row per CDR3 protein. The sample has just under 65,000 distinct CDR3 sequences; less than 25% are singletons. The germline gives CDR1 ENHRY, CDR2 SYGVKD. The CDR3 runs to 12 residues. Trimming took off 4 bases at V and 7 bases at J, with 8 bases between the two ends. Sample: memory CD4+ T cells sorted from a lymph node. Subset specified: memory CD4+ T cells, CD4+CD45RO+CD25-. This chain links TRBV10-3 with TRBJ2-1; D ambiguous. The sequence was obtained from a female donor with breast cancer. CDR3 bases: TGTGCCATCAGTGGAGACTCTAATGAGCAGTTCTTC. It translates to CAISGDSNEQFF.